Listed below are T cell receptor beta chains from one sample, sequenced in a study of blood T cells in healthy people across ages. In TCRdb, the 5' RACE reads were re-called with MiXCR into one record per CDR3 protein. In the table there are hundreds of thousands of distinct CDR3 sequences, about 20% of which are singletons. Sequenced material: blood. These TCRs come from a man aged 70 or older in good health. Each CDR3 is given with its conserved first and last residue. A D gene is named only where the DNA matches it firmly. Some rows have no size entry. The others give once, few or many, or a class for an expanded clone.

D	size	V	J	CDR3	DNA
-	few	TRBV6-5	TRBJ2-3	CASSRGRDTQYF	TGTGCCAGCAGTAGGGGGAGAGATACGCAGTATTTT
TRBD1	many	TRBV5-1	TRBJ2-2	CASGQGATGELFF	TGCGCCAGCGGACAGGGGGCGACCGGGGAGCTGTTTTTT
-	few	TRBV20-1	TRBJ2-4	CSAREGENIQYF	TGCAGTGCTAGAGAGGGGGAAAACATTCAGTACTTC
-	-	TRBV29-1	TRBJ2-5	CSVRGWETQYF	TGCAGCGTAAGGGGTTGGGAGACCCAGTACTTC
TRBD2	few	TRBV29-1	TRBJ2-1	CSVDKREVSYNEQFF	TGCAGCGTTGATAAGCGGGAGGTCTCCTACAATGAGCAGTTCTTC
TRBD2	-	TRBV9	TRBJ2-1	CASSVGVGTSYEQFF	TGTGCCAGCAGCGTAGGGGTCGGGACTAGCTATGAGCAGTTCTTC
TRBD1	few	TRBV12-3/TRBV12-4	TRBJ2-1	CASSSDRGLHNEQFF	TGTGCCAGCAGTTCGGACAGGGGGCTACACAATGAGCAGTTCTTC
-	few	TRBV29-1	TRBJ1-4	CSVAWGEKLFF	TGCAGCGTTGCTTGGGGGGAAAAACTGTTTTTT
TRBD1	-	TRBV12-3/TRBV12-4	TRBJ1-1	CASRTGTGNAFF	TGTGCCAGCAGGACCGGGACAGGGAACGCTTTCTTT
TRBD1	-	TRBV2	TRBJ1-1	CASSGTGGVGSTEAFF	TGTGCCAGCAGCGGGACAGGGGGCGTGGGGAGCACTGAAGCTTTCTTT
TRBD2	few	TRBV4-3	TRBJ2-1	CASRQTSGRAGEQFF	TGCGCCAGCAGGCAGACTAGCGGGAGGGCCGGTGAGCAGTTCTTC
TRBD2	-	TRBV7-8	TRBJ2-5	CASSLETSGIKTQYF	TGTGCCAGCAGCTTAGAGACTAGCGGGATTAAGACCCAGTACTTC
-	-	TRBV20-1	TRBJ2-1	CSAPHNEQFF	TGCAGTGCCCCGCACAATGAGCAGTTCTTC
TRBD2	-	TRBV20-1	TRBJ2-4	CSARSGGAWYIQYF	TGCAGTGCTCGGAGCGGGGGGGCCTGGTACATTCAGTACTTC
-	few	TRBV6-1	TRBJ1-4	CASRGHPFSEKLFF	TGTGCCAGCAGGGGACATCCATTTAGCGAAAAACTGTTTTTT
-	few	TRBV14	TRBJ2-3	CASSQDQSRSDTQYF	TGTGCCAGCAGCCAAGATCAGAGTAGATCCGATACGCAGTATTTT
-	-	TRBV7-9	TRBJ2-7	CASSLMAGQWYEQYF	TGTGCCAGCAGCTTAATGGCGGGACAGTGGTACGAGCAGTACTTC
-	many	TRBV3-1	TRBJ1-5	CASSQDLGGNQPQHF	TGTGCCAGCAGCCAAGATCTAGGGGGCAATCAGCCCCAGCATTTT
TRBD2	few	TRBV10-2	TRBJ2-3	CASRGSGGTGTDTQYF	TGCGCCAGCAGAGGGAGCGGGGGTACTGGGACAGATACGCAGTATTTT
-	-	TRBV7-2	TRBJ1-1	CASSLDSGYTEAFF	TGTGCCAGCAGCTTAGATTCAGGTTACACTGAAGCTTTCTTT
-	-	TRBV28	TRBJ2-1	CASSLRQPKQFF	TGTGCCAGCAGTTTACGGCAGCCAAAGCAGTTCTTC
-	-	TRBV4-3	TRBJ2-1	CASSPQEAPSSYNEQFF	TGCGCCAGCAGCCCGCAAGAGGCTCCTAGCTCCTACAATGAGCAGTTCTTC
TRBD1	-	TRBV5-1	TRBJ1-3	CASSQSGTGGAGNTIYF	TGCGCCAGCAGCCAGTCCGGGACAGGGGGCGCCGGAAACACCATATATTTT
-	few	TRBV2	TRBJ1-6	CASSEAVGSSYNSPLHF	TGTGCCAGCAGTGAAGCCGTTGGTAGCTCCTATAATTCACCCCTCCACTTT
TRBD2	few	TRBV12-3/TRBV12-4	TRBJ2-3	CASSSSGGMVNTQYF	TGTGCCAGCAGTTCTAGCGGGGGAATGGTAAATACGCAGTATTTT
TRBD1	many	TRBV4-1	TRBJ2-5	CASSQDSARGLTETQYF	TGCGCCAGCAGCCAAGATTCGGCCAGGGGGCTTACAGAGACCCAGTACTTC
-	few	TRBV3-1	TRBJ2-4	CASSQDGRVKNIQYF	TGTGCCAGCAGCCAAGATGGCAGGGTAAAAAACATTCAGTACTTC
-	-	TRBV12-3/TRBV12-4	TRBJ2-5	CASRPGLSLETQYF	TGTGCCAGCAGACCGGGACTGAGCTTGGAGACCCAGTACTTC
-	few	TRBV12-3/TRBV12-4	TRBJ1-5	CASRPGGTGGNQPQHF	TGTGCCAGCAGGCCCGGCGGGACGGGGGGCAATCAGCCCCAGCATTTT
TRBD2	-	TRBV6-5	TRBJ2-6	CASSYMAGVPSGANVLTF	TGTGCCAGCAGTTATATGGCGGGAGTTCCCTCTGGGGCCAACGTCCTGACTTTC
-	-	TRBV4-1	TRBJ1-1	CASSQDITALGEAFF	TGCGCCAGCAGCCAAGATATTACAGCCCTAGGGGAAGCTTTCTTT
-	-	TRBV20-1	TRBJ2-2	CSAKLTGNTGELFF	TGCAGTGCTAAACTTACAGGGAACACCGGGGAGCTGTTTTTT
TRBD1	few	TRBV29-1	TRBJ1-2	CSVSNIGQASGGYTF	TGCAGCGTTTCGAATATCGGACAGGCCTCGGGTGGCTACACCTTC
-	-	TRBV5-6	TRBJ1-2	CASSLAVSSYGYTF	TGTGCCAGCAGCTTGGCGGTCAGTTCCTATGGCTACACCTTC
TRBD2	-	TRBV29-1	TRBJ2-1	CSVQTSGKADEQFF	TGCAGCGTCCAGACTAGCGGGAAAGCAGATGAGCAGTTCTTC
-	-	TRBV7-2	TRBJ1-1	CASSSVGGKVTEAFF	TGTGCCAGCAGCTCAGTAGGGGGAAAGGTTACTGAAGCTTTCTTT
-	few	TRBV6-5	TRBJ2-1	CASSQSSYNEQFF	TGTGCCAGCTCTCAGAGCTCCTACAATGAGCAGTTCTTC
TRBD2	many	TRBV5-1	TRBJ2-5	CASSFSSGGQETQYF	TGTGCCAGCAGTTTCTCCAGCGGGGGCCAAGAGACCCAGTACTTC
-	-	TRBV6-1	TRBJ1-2	CASEGTFYGYTF	TGTGCCAGCGAGGGAACCTTCTATGGCTACACCTTC
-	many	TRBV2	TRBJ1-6	CASSEWADAPLHF	TGTGCCAGCAGTGAATGGGCGGATGCACCCCTCCACTTT
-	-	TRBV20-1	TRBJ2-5	CSAPSGRGAQETQYF	TGCAGTGCTCCCTCTGGTCGGGGGGCACAAGAGACCCAGTACTTC
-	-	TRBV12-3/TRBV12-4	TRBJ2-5	CASRWDIQETQYF	TGTGCCAGCAGGTGGGACATCCAAGAGACCCAGTACTTC
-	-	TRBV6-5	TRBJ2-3	CASKGPGTNTQYF	TGTGCCAGCAAGGGACCGGGTACAAATACGCAGTATTTT
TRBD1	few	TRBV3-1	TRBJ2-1	CASSLEGAEFF	TGTGCCAGCAGCCTAGAGGGGGCCGAGTTCTTC
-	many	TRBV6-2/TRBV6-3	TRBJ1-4	CASTYRDEKLFF	TGTGCCAGCACCTACAGGGACGAAAAACTGTTTTTT
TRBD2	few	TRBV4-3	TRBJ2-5	CASSQATSSQETQYF	TGCGCCAGCAGCCAAGCGACTAGCAGTCAAGAGACCCAGTACTTC
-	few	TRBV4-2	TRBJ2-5	CASSQGGRVAETQYF	TGTGCCAGCAGCCAAGGCGGCAGGGTGGCGGAGACCCAGTACTTC
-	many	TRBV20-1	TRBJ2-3	CSPEWGGRDTQYF	TGCAGTCCTGAGTGGGGGGGGCGAGATACGCAGTATTTT
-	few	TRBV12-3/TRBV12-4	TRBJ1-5	CASRLTGYSNQPQHF	TGTGCCAGCAGGCTGACAGGTTATAGCAATCAGCCCCAGCATTTT
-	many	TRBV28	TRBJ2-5	CASSLRGPPPETQYF	TGTGCCAGCAGCCTGCGCGGGCCCCCTCCTGAGACCCAGTACTTC
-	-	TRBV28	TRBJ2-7	CASSLKGYEQYF	TGTGCCAGCAGTTTAAAGGGCTACGAGCAGTACTTC
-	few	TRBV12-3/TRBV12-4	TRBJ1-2	CASSLWGPGYTF	TGTGCCAGCAGTTTATGGGGTCCAGGCTACACCTTC